This is a list of T cell receptor beta chains from one sample in a study of T-cell memory formation after mild COVID-19. TCRdb itself ran the 5' RACE reads through MiXCR, one entry per CDR3 protein. The sample shows hundreds of thousands of distinct CDR3 sequences, 28% of them seen only once. The specimen was PBMCs or a T cell subset sorted from them (not recorded which). Receptors were obtained from an adult woman who had mild COVID-19 (a few samples of this study predate the infection). Cell type and time point are not known. CDR3s include the opening cysteine and the closing phenylalanine or tryptophan. Fields, in order: V gene, D gene, clone size, J gene, CDR3 protein, CDR3 DNA. D genes are given only for firm matches. Only some rows state a clone size, as once, few, many or a class for expanded clones.

v_call: TRBV12-3/TRBV12-4
d_call: .
clone_size: .
j_call: TRBJ1-3
cdr3_aa: CASSLAAFPGNTIYF
cdr3_nt: TGTGCCAGCAGTTTGGCCGCATTCCCTGGAAACACCATATATTTT

v_call: TRBV6-5
d_call: TRBD1
clone_size: .
j_call: TRBJ2-7
cdr3_aa: CASSYSGQGPYEQYF
cdr3_nt: TGTGCCAGCAGTTACTCAGGACAGGGGCCCTACGAGCAGTACTTC

v_call: TRBV5-1
d_call: .
clone_size: few
j_call: TRBJ1-2
cdr3_aa: CASSLGAQGPNYGYTF
cdr3_nt: TGCGCCAGCAGCTTGGGGGCCCAGGGACCGAACTATGGCTACACCTTC

v_call: TRBV24-1
d_call: .
clone_size: few
j_call: TRBJ2-7
cdr3_aa: CATRAADGYEQYF
cdr3_nt: TGTGCCACCAGGGCAGCCGACGGTTACGAGCAGTACTTC

v_call: TRBV20-1
d_call: .
clone_size: .
j_call: TRBJ1-4
cdr3_aa: CSARDFRGDNEKLFF
cdr3_nt: TGCAGTGCTAGAGATTTCAGGGGCGATAATGAAAAACTGTTTTTT

v_call: TRBV12-5
d_call: TRBD1
clone_size: .
j_call: TRBJ1-1
cdr3_aa: CASGPPDRVKNTEAFF
cdr3_nt: TGTGCTAGTGGTCCACCGGACAGGGTAAAGAACACTGAAGCTTTCTTT

v_call: TRBV20-1
d_call: .
clone_size: .
j_call: TRBJ2-7
cdr3_aa: CSARDVRVMIEQYF
cdr3_nt: TGCAGTGCTAGAGATGTCAGGGTTATGATCGAGCAGTACTTC

v_call: TRBV18
d_call: TRBD1
clone_size: .
j_call: TRBJ2-6
cdr3_aa: CASSLRLTGGSGANVLTF
cdr3_nt: TGTGCCAGCTCTCTCCGATTGACAGGGGGCTCTGGGGCCAACGTCCTGACTTTC

v_call: TRBV7-6
d_call: TRBD2
clone_size: .
j_call: TRBJ2-2
cdr3_aa: CASRRLAANTGELFF
cdr3_nt: TGTGCCAGCAGAAGACTAGCGGCGAACACCGGGGAGCTGTTTTTT

v_call: TRBV7-2
d_call: .
clone_size: .
j_call: TRBJ1-5
cdr3_aa: CASRLAGSNQPQHF
cdr3_nt: TGTGCCAGCAGGTTGGCGGGGAGCAATCAGCCCCAGCATTTT

v_call: TRBV5-1
d_call: TRBD1
clone_size: .
j_call: TRBJ2-1
cdr3_aa: CASRRGQGENEQFF
cdr3_nt: TGCGCCAGCAGACGGGGACAGGGAGAGAATGAGCAGTTCTTC